The 27 T cell receptor beta chains listed next were all sequenced from one sample in a study of response to subunit inactivated influenza vaccine. TCRdb re-called the RT-PCR reads with MiXCR, one entry per CDR3 protein. Among hundreds of thousands of distinct CDR3 sequences, approximately 7.7% were seen once, and the ten largest hold over 10%. This specimen consisted of PBMCs from blood, obtained less than 30 months after vaccination. The receptors stem from a man aged 50-75 years who received an inactivated influenza vaccine.

The chain uses TRBV25-1 and TRBJ2-7, with D tentatively TRBD2 (6 bases). The germline V and J ends were trimmed by 6 bases and 9 bases, with 12 bases remaining between them. CDR1 and CDR2 from the germline V gene are MGHDK and SYGVNS. The length of the CDR3 is 11 residues. CDR3 in DNA: TGTGCCAGCAGGGAGGGTCTCGCGCAGTACTTC. The encoded protein is CASREGLAQYF.

This chain uses TRBV5-6 with TRBJ1-2; 9 nucleotides match TRBD1. V was pared by 2 bases and J by 4 bases, with 9 bases of the junction left unmatched. In germline, CDR1 is SGHDT, CDR2 YYEEEE. The CDR3 has 16 residues. CDR3 sequence: CASSFIQGAFGYGYTF. CDR3 bases: TGTGCCAGCAGCTTTATACAGGGGGCGTTTGGCTATGGCTACACCTTC.

The table lists this clonotype with many counts. The V call is TRBV6-2 or TRBV6-3, the J call TRBJ2-2; 9 bases are a match to TRBD1. V gave up 5 bases and J gave up 4 bases; unmatched junction bases: 8. The CDR3 runs 16 residues. Germline V gives CDR1 MNHEY, CDR2 SVGEGT. The CDR3 here is CASSPPGQGITGELFF. The CDR3 DNA reads as TGTGCCAGCAGTCCTCCGGGACAGGGTATCACCGGGGAGCTGTTTTTT.

To note about this clonotype: A much more abundant neighbour one base away suggests this may be a read error. The CDR3 DNA reads as TGTGTCAGCAGCAAGGACAGGACGGCGGGGGCTTTCTTT. It is translated as CVSSKDRTAGAFF. V gene TRBV7-2 combines with J gene TRBJ1-1, with 7 bases matching TRBD1. From germline, CDR1 is SGHTA and CDR2 FQGNSA. The CDR3 is 13 residues long.

The rearrangement links TRBV20-1 to TRBJ2-6; no firm D call. Looked up from germline, CDR1 is DFQATT and CDR2 is SNEGSKA (reference sequence). This CDR3 comprises 15 residues. V lost 0 bases and J lost 2, with 8 bases in between. The CDR3, as DNA: TGCAGTGCTAGAGATCAGGCGGCTGGGGCCAACGTCCTGACTTTC. This gives the protein CSARDQAAGANVLTF.

The V call is TRBV19, the J call TRBJ2-7, with D possibly TRBD1 on 6 matching bases. Germline loops: CDR1 LNHDA, CDR2 SQIVND (reference sequence). V shed 5 bases and J shed 2 bases, with 13 bases lying between them. The CDR3 is 14 residues long. CDR3 sequence (DNA): TGTGCCAGTAGTTCCCGGACAGTAGCCTACGAGCAGTACTTC. Amino acid sequence: CASSSRTVAYEQYF.

This clonotype was counted at least ten times. V is TRBV4-1 and J is TRBJ1-1; TRBD1 aligns across 7 bases. Germline CDR1 MGHRA, CDR2 YSYEKL. CDR3 length: 13 amino acids. V lost 4 bases and J lost 6; bases outside the gene matches: 5. The CDR3 nucleotides are TGCGCCAGCAGCCTCACAGGGGTAGCTGAAGCTTTCTTT. The encoded protein is CASSLTGVAEAFF.

This clonotype was found a few times. The chain employs TRBV29-1 and TRBJ1-4; D is unresolved. V lost 6 bases to trimming and J lost 3 bases, with 17 bases between them. CDR1 and CDR2 (germline): SQVTM, ANQGSEA. The CDR3 loop spans 15 amino acids. For the CDR3, the DNA is TGCAGCGTCCGCGGGCAGCCCGGTCCTAATGAAAAACTGTTTTTT. Translation: CSVRGQPGPNEKLFF. The full variable domain, with the rest looked up from reference TRBV29-1 and TRBJ1-4, is SAVISQKPSRDICQRGTSLTIQCQVDSQVTMMFWYRQQPGQSLTLIATANQGSEATYESGFVIDKFPISRPNLTFSTLTVSNMSPEDSSIYLCSVRGQPGPNEKLFFGSGTQLSVL.

J is TRBJ1-1 and V is TRBV18; D unresolved. The CDR3 covers 13 residues. With 2 bases removed from V and 4 bases from J, the gap between germline ends came to 8 bases. Looked up from germline, CDR1 is KGHSH and CDR2 is LQKENI. The CDR3: CASSPGLGTEAFF. As DNA, the CDR3 is TGTGCCAGCTCACCAGGGTTGGGCACTGAAGCTTTCTTT.

This chain links TRBV2 with TRBJ2-3; 8 bases agree with TRBD2. In germline, CDR1 is SNHLY, CDR2 FYNNEI. The CDR3 covers 15 residues. J was trimmed by 4 bases and V by 4 bases; bases with no gene match: 7. The CDR3 is CASSVWISGADTQYF. CDR3 DNA sequence: TGTGCCAGCAGTGTTTGGATTAGCGGGGCAGATACGCAGTATTTT. Full variable domain (outside the CDR3, taken from reference TRBV2 and TRBJ2-3): EPEVTQTPSHQVTQMGQEVILRCVPISNHLYFYWYRQILGQKVEFLVSFYNNEISEKSEIFDDQFSVERPDGSNFTLKIRSTKLEDSAMYFCASSVWISGADTQYFGPGTRLTVL.

This clonotype has more than one count but fewer than ten. The chain couples TRBV7-8 to TRBJ1-1; 7 bases align to TRBD1. The CDR3 totals 16 residues. Germline trimming cut 0 bases from V and 0 bases from J; bases unmatched to any gene: 4. Germline V gene sequence: CDR1 SGHVS, CDR2 FQNEAQ. CDR3 sequence reads: CASSLAQGRVNTEAFF. The DNA for the CDR3 is TGTGCCAGCAGCTTAGCACAGGGGAGGGTGAACACTGAAGCTTTCTTT. The full variable domain, completed using reference TRBV7-8 and TRBJ1-1, is GAGVSQSPRYKVAKRGQDVALRCDPISGHVSLFWYQQALGQGPEFLTYFQNEAQLDKSGLPSDRFFAERPEGSVSTLKIQRTQQEDSAVYLCASSLAQGRVNTEAFFGQGTRLTVV.

V is TRBV3-1 and J is TRBJ1-1; D gene unclear. The CDR3 length is 13 residues. Between the trimmed V and J ends, which lost 1 base and 6 bases, there was a span of 9 bases. Per the germline V gene, CDR1 is LGHDT and CDR2 is YNNKEL (reference sequence). The CDR3 spells CASSQVVTSEAFF. As DNA, the CDR3 is TGTGCCAGCAGCCAAGTTGTTACCTCTGAAGCTTTCTTT.

This clonotype was counted only a few times. The chain recombines TRBV27 with TRBJ2-7; D not certain. The CDR3 length is 12 residues. Germline CDR1 is MNHEY and CDR2 is SMNVEV (reference sequence). The V and J ends lost 6 bases and 6 bases respectively, with 12 bases between them. CDR3: CASSAQWPEQYF. The CDR3 DNA sequence: TGTGCCAGCAGCGCCCAATGGCCCGAGCAGTACTTC.

The chain employs TRBV5-6 and TRBJ2-7; D remains unclear. In germline, CDR1 is SGHDT, CDR2 YYEEEE. This CDR3 comprises 13 residues. V dropped 1 base and J dropped 2 bases, with 7 bases sitting between them. CDR3 amino acids: CASSLMGTYEQYF. In DNA form, the CDR3 reads TGTGCCAGCAGCTTGATGGGGACCTACGAGCAGTACTTC.

In this sample, this clonotype turned up many times. The V and J genes are TRBV20-1 and TRBJ2-3; D gene unclear. This CDR3 comprises 12 residues. CDR1 is DFQATT, CDR2 SNEGSKA, per germline (reference sequence). The V end was cut by 6 bases, the J end by 7 bases, with 14 bases between. CDR3 in amino acids: CSAVFGLNTQYF. CDR3 bases: TGCAGTGCGGTGTTTGGGTTAAATACGCAGTATTTT.

V usage is TRBV10-3 and J usage is TRBJ2-5, with D tentatively TRBD2 (6 bases). V was trimmed by 3 bases and J by 6 bases, leaving 14 bases between them. The germline CDR1 and CDR2 sequences are ENHRY and SYGVKD. The CDR3 has 14 amino acids. The CDR3 DNA reads as TGTGCCATCAGTGAATTTCGGGAGTGGCAGACCCAGTACTTC. Encoded protein: CAISEFREWQTQYF.

This clonotype was counted a few times. The genes are TRBV5-1 and TRBJ1-6; D ambiguous. Trimming took off 0 bases at V and 11 bases at J, with 9 bases between the two ends. The V gene's germline CDR1 is SGHRS and CDR2 YFSETQ. CDR3 length: 13 residues. In DNA form, the CDR3 reads TGCGCCAGCAGCTTGGGCGAATTCGCACCCCTCCACTTT. Its translation: CASSLGEFAPLHF.

This clonotype was seen only a few times. The chain couples TRBV7-2 to TRBJ2-5; TRBD1 matches at 8 bases. Trimming removed 8 bases from V and 2 bases from J; junction bases left unmatched: 4. The CDR3 sequence is 13 residues long. Germline CDR1 SGHTA, CDR2 FQGNSA. The CDR3 DNA reads as TGTGCCAGCGGCAGGGGGCGGCAAGAGACCCAGTACTTC. The encoded protein is CASGRGRQETQYF.

V usage is TRBV29-1 and J usage is TRBJ2-3, with 8 bases identical to TRBD2. The CDR3 sequence is 14 residues long. Trimming removed 7 bases from V and 0 bases from J; junction bases left unmatched: 6. Germline V lookup: CDR1 SQVTM, CDR2 ANQGSEA. CDR3 nucleotides: TGCAGCGCTTACGGCGGGGGGAGCACAGATACGCAGTATTTT. Its protein is CSAYGGGSTDTQYF.

This clonotype came up many times. This chain joins TRBV5-5 and TRBJ2-2; maybe TRBD2 (5 bases). The germline V gene has CDR1 SGHKS and CDR2 YYEKEE (reference sequence). V gave up 2 bases and J gave up 6 bases, with 17 bases separating them. CDR3 size: 16 residues. The CDR3 DNA follows: TGTGCCAGCAGCTTTGCGGTAGCGAGGAATTCCGGGGAGCTGTTTTTT. Amino acids: CASSFAVARNSGELFF.

The rearrangement joins TRBV5-1 to TRBJ2-3; 7 bases are shared with TRBD2. With 5 bases clipped from V and 2 bases from J, the junction kept 5 bases outside the gene matches. Germline CDR1 is SGHRS and CDR2 is YFSETQ. The CDR3 loop spans 14 amino acids. The CDR3 region is CASRTAGTTDTQYF. The CDR3 coding sequence is TGCGCCAGCAGAACAGCGGGAACCACAGATACGCAGTATTTT.

V usage is TRBV7-8 and J usage is TRBJ2-3, with TRBD2 identical over 12 bases. J gave up 5 bases and V 5 bases, and 8 bases lay outside the gene matches. The CDR3 is made up of 16 amino acids. Germline CDR1 and CDR2: SGHVS and FQNEAQ. CDR3: CASSAGLAGRGDTQYF. CDR3 nucleotides: TGTGCCAGCAGCGCTGGACTAGCGGGGCGGGGAGATACGCAGTATTTT.

This clonotype was counted only a few times. The CDR3 DNA reads as TGTGCCAGCAGCTTAGGGACAGTCGAGCAGTACTTC. Its protein product is CASSLGTVEQYF. The chain has TRBV7-8 and TRBJ2-7; the D gene is possibly TRBD1 (6 bases). Trimming left V 1 base short and J 6 bases short, with 7 bases between. This CDR3 has 12 amino acids. Germline lookup yields CDR1 SGHVS and CDR2 FQNEAQ.

This chain connects TRBV12-3 or TRBV12-4 to TRBJ1-1; possibly TRBD1 for D (6 bases). The V end lost 6 bases, the J end lost 0 bases, and 8 bases lay between the germline ends. The CDR3 has 13 residues. The CDR3 DNA follows: TGTGCCAGCAGGGGGACATTGAACACTGAAGCTTTCTTT. Translating gives CASRGTLNTEAFF.

This clonotype has more than one count but fewer than ten. The gene calls are TRBV7-2 and TRBJ2-3, with a possible D match to TRBD2 (5 bases). The CDR3 runs to 15 residues. V dropped 3 bases and J dropped 0 bases, with 10 bases sitting between them. Germline lookup yields CDR1 SGHTA and CDR2 FQGNSA. For the CDR3, the DNA is TGTGCCAGCAGCTTGGACTTACATAGCACAGATACGCAGTATTTT. It encodes CASSLDLHSTDTQYF.

The chain has TRBV20-1 and TRBJ2-3; 11 positions match TRBD2. CDR1 and CDR2 (germline): DFQATT, SNEGSKA (reference sequence). With V trimmed by 0 bases and J by 1 base, 3 bases remained unmatched. The CDR3 runs 16 residues. The DNA of the CDR3 is TGCAGTGCTAGAGATCCGACTAGCGGGGGCACAGATACGCAGTATTTT. Residues: CSARDPTSGGTDTQYF.

This chain connects TRBV6-2 or TRBV6-3 to TRBJ2-4; TRBD1 agrees at 8 bases. Germline V gene lookup returns CDR1 MNHEY and CDR2 SVGEGT. V shed 5 bases, J shed 4 bases, and the junction held 4 bases outside the gene matches. This CDR3 has 14 amino acids. CDR3 amino acids: CASSTRDRKNIQYF. The CDR3 nucleotides read TGTGCCAGCAGTACCCGGGACAGGAAAAACATTCAGTACTTC.